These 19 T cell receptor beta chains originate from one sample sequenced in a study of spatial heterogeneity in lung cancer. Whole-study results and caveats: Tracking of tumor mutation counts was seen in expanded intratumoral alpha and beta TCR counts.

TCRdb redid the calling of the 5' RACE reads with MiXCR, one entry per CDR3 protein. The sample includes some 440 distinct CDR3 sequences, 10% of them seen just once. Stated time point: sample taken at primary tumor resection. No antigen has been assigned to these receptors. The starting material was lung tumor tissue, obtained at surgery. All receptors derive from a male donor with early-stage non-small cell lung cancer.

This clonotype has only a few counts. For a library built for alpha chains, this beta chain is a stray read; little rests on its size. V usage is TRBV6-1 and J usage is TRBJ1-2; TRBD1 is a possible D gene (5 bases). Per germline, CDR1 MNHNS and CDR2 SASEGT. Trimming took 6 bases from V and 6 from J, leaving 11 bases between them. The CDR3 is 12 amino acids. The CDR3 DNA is TGTGCCAGCAGCCGCAGGGTGGATGGCTACACCTTC. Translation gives CASSRRVDGYTF.

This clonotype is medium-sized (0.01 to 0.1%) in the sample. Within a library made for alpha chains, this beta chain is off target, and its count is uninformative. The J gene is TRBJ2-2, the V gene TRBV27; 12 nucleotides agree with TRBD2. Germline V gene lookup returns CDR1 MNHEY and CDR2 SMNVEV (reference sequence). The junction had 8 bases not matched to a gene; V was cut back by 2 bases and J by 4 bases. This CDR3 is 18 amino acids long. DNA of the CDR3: TGTGCCAGCAGTTTAGGGCTAGCGGGAGGGATAGGCACCGGGGAGCTGTTTTTT. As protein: CASSLGLAGGIGTGELFF.

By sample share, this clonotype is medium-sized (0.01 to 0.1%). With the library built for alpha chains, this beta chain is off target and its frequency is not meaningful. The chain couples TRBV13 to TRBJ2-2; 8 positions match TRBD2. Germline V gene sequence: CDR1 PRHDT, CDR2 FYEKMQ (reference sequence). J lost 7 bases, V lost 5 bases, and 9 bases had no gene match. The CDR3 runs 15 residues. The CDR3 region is CASSAPGGGFGELFF. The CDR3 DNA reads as TGTGCCAGCAGCGCCCCCGGCGGGGGGTTCGGGGAGCTGTTTTTT.

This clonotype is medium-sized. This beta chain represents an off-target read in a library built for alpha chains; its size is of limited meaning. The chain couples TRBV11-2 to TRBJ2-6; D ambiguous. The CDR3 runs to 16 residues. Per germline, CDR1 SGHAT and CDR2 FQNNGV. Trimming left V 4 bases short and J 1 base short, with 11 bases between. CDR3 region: CASSSPTASGANVLTF. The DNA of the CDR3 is TGTGCCAGCAGCTCTCCGACGGCATCTGGGGCCAACGTCCTGACTTTC.

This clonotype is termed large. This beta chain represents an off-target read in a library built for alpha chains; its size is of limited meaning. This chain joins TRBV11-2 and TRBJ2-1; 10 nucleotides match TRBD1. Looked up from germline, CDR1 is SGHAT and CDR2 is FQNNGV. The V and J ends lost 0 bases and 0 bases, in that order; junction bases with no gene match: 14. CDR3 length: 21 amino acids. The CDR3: CASSLEGTGDAPASSYNEQFF. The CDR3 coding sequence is TGTGCCAGCAGCTTAGAGGGGACAGGGGATGCCCCGGCGAGCTCCTACAATGAGCAGTTCTTC.

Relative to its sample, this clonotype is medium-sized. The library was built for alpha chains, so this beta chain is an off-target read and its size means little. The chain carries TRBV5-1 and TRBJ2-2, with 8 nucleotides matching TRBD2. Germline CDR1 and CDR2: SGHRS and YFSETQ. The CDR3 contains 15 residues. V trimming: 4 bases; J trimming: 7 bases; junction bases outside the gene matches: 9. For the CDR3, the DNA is TGCGCCAGCAGCACGACCGGGACTAGAGGCGGGGAGCTGTTTTTT. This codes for CASSTTGTRGGELFF.

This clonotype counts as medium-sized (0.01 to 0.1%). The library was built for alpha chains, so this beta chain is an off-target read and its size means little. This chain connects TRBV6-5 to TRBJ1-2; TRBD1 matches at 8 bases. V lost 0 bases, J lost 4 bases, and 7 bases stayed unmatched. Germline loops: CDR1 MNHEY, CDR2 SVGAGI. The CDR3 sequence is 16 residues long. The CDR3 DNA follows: TGTGCCAGCAGTTACTCGAGTGCAGGGGGCGCCTATGGCTACACCTTC. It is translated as CASSYSSAGGAYGYTF.

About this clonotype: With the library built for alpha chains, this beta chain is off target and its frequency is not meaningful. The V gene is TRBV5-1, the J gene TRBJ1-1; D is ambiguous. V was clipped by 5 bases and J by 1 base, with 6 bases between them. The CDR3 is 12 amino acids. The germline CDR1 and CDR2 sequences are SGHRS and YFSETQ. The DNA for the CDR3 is TGCGCCAGCAGGTCCGAGAACACTGAAGCTTTCTTT. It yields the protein CASRSENTEAFF.

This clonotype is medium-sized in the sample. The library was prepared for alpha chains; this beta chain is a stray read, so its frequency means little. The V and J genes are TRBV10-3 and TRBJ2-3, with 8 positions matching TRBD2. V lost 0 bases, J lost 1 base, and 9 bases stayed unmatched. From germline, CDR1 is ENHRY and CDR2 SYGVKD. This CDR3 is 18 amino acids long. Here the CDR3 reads CAISESPSGQPGTDTQYF. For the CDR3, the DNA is TGTGCCATCAGTGAGTCTCCTAGCGGGCAACCGGGCACAGATACGCAGTATTTT.

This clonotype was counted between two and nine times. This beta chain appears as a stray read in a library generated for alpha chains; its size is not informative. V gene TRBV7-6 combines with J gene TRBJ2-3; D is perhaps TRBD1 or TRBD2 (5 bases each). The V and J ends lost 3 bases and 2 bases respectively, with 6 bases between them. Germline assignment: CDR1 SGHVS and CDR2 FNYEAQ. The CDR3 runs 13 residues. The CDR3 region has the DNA TGTGCCAGCAGCTTCGGGACCACAGATACGCAGTATTTT. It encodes CASSFGTTDTQYF.

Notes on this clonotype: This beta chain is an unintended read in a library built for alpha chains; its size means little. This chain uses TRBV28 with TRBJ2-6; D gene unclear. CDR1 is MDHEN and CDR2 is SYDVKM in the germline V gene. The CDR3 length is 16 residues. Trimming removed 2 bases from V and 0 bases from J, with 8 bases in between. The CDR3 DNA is TGTGCCAGCAGTTTAACTTCGGCCTCTGGGGCCAACGTCCTGACTTTC. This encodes CASSLTSASGANVLTF.

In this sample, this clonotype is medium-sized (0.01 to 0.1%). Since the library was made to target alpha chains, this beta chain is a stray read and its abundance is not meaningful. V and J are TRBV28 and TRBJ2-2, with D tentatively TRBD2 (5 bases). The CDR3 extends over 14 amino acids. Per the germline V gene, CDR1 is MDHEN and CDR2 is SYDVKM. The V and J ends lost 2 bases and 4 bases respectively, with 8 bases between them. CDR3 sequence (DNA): TGTGCCAGCAGTTTAGGTGGGAGCACCGGGGAGCTGTTTTTT. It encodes CASSLGGSTGELFF.

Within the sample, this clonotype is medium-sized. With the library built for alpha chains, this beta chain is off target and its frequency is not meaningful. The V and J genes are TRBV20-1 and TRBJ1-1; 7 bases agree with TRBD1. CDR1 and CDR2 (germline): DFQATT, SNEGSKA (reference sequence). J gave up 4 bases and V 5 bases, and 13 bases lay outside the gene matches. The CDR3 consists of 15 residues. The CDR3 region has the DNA TGCAGTGCTGGACCCGGAAGGGGGCAGGTCACTGAAGCTTTCTTT. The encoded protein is CSAGPGRGQVTEAFF.

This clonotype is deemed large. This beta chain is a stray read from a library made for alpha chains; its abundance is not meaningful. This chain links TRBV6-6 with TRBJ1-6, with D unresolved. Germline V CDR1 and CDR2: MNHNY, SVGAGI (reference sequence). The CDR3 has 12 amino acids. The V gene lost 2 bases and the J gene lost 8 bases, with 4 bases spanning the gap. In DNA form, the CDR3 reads TGTGCCAGCAGTTACCTTGATTCACCCCTCCACTTT. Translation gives CASSYLDSPLHF.

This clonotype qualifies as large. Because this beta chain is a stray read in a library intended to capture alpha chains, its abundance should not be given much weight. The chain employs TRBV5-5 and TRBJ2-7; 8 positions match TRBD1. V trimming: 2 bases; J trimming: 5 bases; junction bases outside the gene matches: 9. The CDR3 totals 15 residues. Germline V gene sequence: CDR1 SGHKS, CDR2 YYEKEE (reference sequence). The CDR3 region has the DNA TGTGCCAGCAGCTTATCGCCAGGGGGCCTACACGAGCAGTACTTC. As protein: CASSLSPGGLHEQYF.

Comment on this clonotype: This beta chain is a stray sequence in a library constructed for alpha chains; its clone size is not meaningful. The CDR3 nucleotides are TGTGCCAGCTCACCGGGACTAGACTACGAGCAGTACTTC. Translation gives CASSPGLDYEQYF. This rearrangement joins TRBV18 to TRBJ2-7; 8 nucleotides line up with TRBD2. The V and J ends lost 3 bases and 3 bases, in that order; junction bases with no gene match: 1. The V gene's germline CDR1 is KGHSH and CDR2 LQKENI. The length of the CDR3 is 13 residues. The full variable domain, rest sourced from reference TRBV18 and TRBJ2-7, is NAGVMQNPRHLVRRRGQEARLRCSPMKGHSHVYWYRQLPEEGLKFMVYLQKENIIDESGMPKERFSAEFPKEGPSILRIQQVVRGDSAAYFCASSPGLDYEQYFGPGTRLTVT.

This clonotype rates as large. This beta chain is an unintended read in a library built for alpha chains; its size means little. The CDR3 loop is CASRGLAGLRDTQYF. The CDR3 DNA sequence: TGTGCCAGCAGGGGTCTAGCGGGACTTAGAGATACGCAGTATTTT. V usage is TRBV28 and J usage is TRBJ2-3, with TRBD2 matching 9 bases. Germline CDR1 is MDHEN and CDR2 is SYDVKM. The CDR3 is made up of 15 amino acids. With 6 bases clipped from V and 5 bases from J, the junction kept 9 bases outside the gene matches. Filled out from reference TRBV28 and TRBJ2-3, the complete variable domain reads DVKVTQSSRYLVKRTGEKVFLECVQDMDHENMFWYRQDPGLGLRLIYFSYDVKMKEKGDIPEGYSVSREKKERFSLILESASTNQTSMYLCASRGLAGLRDTQYFGPGTRLTVL.

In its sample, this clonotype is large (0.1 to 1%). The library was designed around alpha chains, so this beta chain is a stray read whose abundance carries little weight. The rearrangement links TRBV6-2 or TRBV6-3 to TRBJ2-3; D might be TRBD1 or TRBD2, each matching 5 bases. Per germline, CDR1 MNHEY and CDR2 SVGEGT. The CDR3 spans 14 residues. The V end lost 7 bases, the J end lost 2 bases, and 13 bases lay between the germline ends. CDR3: CASTRDGDTDTQYF. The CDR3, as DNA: TGTGCCAGCACGAGGGACGGGGACACAGATACGCAGTATTTT.

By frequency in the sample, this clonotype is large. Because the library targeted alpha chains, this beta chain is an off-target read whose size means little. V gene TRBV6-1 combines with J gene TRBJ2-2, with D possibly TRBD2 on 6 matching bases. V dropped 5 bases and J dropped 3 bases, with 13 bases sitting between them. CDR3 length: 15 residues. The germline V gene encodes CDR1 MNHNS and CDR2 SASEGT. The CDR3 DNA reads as TGTGCCAGCAGTAGCCGGGACTGGGACACCGGGGAGCTGTTTTTT. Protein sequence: CASSSRDWDTGELFF.